This is a list of T cell receptor beta chains from one sample in a study of Graves' ophthalmopathy and Graves' hyperthyroidism. TCRdb recomputed calls from the multiplex PCR reads with MiXCR, one row per CDR3 protein. The sample has about 740,000 distinct CDR3 sequences; 40% are singletons. The sample was peripheral blood. Every receptor here comes from an adult man with Graves' ophthalmopathy. The CDR3 runs from the conserved cysteine through the conserved F or W. A D gene is named only where the DNA matches it firmly. Not every row has a clone size; where given, it reads once, few, many or a size class.

>TRBV19|TRBJ2-2|.|.
CASSITGEAGELFF
TGTGCCAGTAGTATTACGGGGGAGGCCGGGGAGCTGTTTTTT
>TRBV29-1|TRBJ1-2|TRBD1|.
CSVDVPVQGNYGYTF
TGCAGCGTAGACGTCCCGGTACAGGGGAACTATGGCTACACCTTC
>TRBV29-1|TRBJ2-7|TRBD1|.
CSVSRDRGYEQYF
TGCAGCGTCAGCAGGGACAGGGGGTACGAGCAGTACTTC
>TRBV9|TRBJ2-5|.|.
CASSTTGDMSETQYF
TGTGCCAGCAGCACAACGGGGGATATGTCAGAGACCCAGTACTTC
>TRBV7-3|TRBJ2-3|.|.
CASSLWSTDTQYF
TGTGCCAGCAGCTTATGGAGCACAGATACGCAGTATTTT
>TRBV11-2|TRBJ1-5|TRBD1|few
CASTRTGPQPQHF
TGTGCCAGCACCAGGACAGGGCCTCAGCCCCAGCATTTT
>TRBV24-1|TRBJ1-1|.|few
CASSFSSTTGNTEAFF
TGTGCCAGCAGTTTCTCCTCGACGACAGGGAACACTGAAGCTTTCTTT
>TRBV19|TRBJ1-1|.|few
CASSPRWAGNTEAFF
TGTGCCAGTTCCCCCCGCTGGGCGGGGAACACTGAAGCTTTCTTT
>TRBV7-9|TRBJ2-5|TRBD2|.
CASSLGASGPRGETQYF
TGTGCCAGCAGCTTAGGGGCTAGCGGACCAAGGGGAGAGACCCAGTACTTC
>TRBV19|TRBJ2-5|.|few
CASSPRHRVPPETQYF
TGTGCCAGTAGTCCCCGACACAGGGTACCTCCAGAGACCCAGTACTTC
>TRBV20-1|TRBJ2-7|.|few
CSATSGSNYEQYF
TGCAGTGCAACCTCAGGGTCAAACTACGAGCAGTACTTC
>TRBV6-5|TRBJ2-3|.|.
CASSYSVSDTQYF
TGTGCCAGCAGTTACTCAGTGTCAGATACGCAGTATTTT